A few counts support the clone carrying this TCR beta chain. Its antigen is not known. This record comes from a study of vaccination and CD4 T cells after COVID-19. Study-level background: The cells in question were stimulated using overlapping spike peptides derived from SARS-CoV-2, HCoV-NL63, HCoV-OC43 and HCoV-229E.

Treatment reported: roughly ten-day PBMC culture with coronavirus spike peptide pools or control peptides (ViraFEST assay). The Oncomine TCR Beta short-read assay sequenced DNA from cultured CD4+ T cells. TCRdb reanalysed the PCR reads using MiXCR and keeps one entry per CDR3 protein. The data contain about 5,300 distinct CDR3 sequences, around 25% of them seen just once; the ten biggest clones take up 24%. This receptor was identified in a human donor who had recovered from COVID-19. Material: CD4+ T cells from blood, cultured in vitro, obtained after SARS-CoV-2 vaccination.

CDR3 amino acids: CASSLDGNEQFF. CDR3 bases: TGTGCCAGCAGCCTCGACGGCAATGAGCAGTTCTTC. V is TRBV7-9 and J is TRBJ2-1; D unresolved. Deletions cut 5 bases from V and 6 bases from J, with 8 bases between. The CDR3 length is 12 residues. Germline values: CDR1 SEHNR, CDR2 FQNEAQ (reference sequence).